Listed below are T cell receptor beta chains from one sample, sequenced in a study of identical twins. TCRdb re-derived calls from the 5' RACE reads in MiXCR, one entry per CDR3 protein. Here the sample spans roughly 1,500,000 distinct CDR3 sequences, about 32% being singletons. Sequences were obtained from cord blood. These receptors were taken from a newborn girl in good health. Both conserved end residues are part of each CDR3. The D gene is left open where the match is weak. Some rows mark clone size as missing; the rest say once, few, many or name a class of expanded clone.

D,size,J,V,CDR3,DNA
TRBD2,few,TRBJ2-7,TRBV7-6,CASSLRATAGVYEQYF,TGTGCCAGCAGCTTAAGAGCCACAGCGGGAGTTTACGAGCAGTACTTC
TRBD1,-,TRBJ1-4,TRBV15,CATSGRDRVEKLFF,TGTGCCACCAGCGGCCGGGACAGGGTTGAAAAACTGTTTTTT
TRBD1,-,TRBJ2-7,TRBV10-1,CASSEGQGYYNEQYF,TGCGCCAGCAGTGAGGGACAGGGGTACTACAATGAGCAGTACTTC
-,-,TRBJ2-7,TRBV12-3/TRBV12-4,CASCRRTNIYEQYF,TGTGCCAGCTGCCGGCGGACAAATATTTACGAGCAGTACTTC
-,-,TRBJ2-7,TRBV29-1,CSVDGGPGEQYF,TGCAGCGTTGATGGGGGGCCGGGAGAGCAGTACTTC
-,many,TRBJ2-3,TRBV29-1,CSVEWVLTQYF,TGCAGCGTTGAATGGGTTCTAACGCAGTATTTT
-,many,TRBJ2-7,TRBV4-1,CASSQGAIGPYEQYF,TGCGCCAGCAGCCAAGGAGCTATAGGCCCCTACGAGCAGTACTTC
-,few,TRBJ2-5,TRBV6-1,CASSRGQGETQYF,TGTGCCAGCAGCCGTGGCCAGGGGGAGACCCAGTACTTC
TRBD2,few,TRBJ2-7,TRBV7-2,CASSKTGRPSYEQYF,TGTGCCAGCAGCAAAACCGGGAGGCCCTCCTACGAGCAGTACTTC
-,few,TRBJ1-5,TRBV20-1,CSASPLGGTQHF,TGCAGTGCTAGCCCGCTCGGGGGGACCCAGCATTTT
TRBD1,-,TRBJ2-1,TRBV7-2,CASSLAGTGGSCEQFF,TGTGCCAGCAGCTTAGCTGGGACAGGGGGGTCCTGTGAGCAGTTCTTC
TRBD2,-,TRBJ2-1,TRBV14,CASSWTSGLEQFF,TGTGCCAGCAGCTGGACTAGCGGGCTTGAGCAGTTCTTC
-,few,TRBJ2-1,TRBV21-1,CASSLVPLADNEQFF,TGTGCCAGCAGCCTCGTTCCACTAGCGGACAATGAGCAGTTCTTC
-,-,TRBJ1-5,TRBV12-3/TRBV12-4,CASSLGRRRNQPQHF,TGTGCCAGCAGTTTAGGGAGGAGACGGAATCAGCCCCAGCATTTT
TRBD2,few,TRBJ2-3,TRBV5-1,CASSWDLAGPDTQYF,TGCGCCAGCAGCTGGGACCTAGCGGGGCCAGATACGCAGTATTTT
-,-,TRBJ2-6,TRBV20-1,CSARKNGGSGANVLTF,TGCAGTGCTAGGAAGAATGGCGGCTCTGGGGCCAACGTCCTGACTTTC
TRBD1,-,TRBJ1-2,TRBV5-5,CASSRDRWESGYTF,TGTGCCAGCAGCAGGGACAGGTGGGAAAGTGGCTACACCTTC
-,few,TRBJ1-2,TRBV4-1,CASSQEFFARPRKANYGYTF,TGCGCCAGCAGCCAAGAGTTTTTTGCCAGACCCCGGAAAGCTAACTATGGCTACACCTTC
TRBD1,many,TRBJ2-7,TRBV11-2,CASSFGQGPYSEQYF,TGTGCCAGCAGCTTCGGACAGGGCCCCTATTCCGAGCAGTACTTC
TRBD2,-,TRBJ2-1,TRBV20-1,CSARGGTSDHEQFF,TGCAGTGCTAGGGGAGGGACTAGCGACCATGAGCAGTTCTTC
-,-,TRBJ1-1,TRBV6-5,CASSDRREAFF,TGTGCCAGCAGTGACAGGCGTGAAGCTTTCTTT
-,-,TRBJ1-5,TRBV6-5,CASSHRGQPQHF,TGTGCCAGCAGCCACCGGGGTCAGCCCCAGCATTTT
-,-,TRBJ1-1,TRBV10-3,CAISPSSGLGNTEAFF,TGTGCCATCAGTCCCTCATCGGGGCTGGGGAACACTGAAGCTTTCTTT
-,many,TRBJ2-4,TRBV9,CASSVGLAKNIQYF,TGTGCCAGCAGCGTAGGACTAGCCAAAAACATTCAGTACTTC
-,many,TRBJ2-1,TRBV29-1,CSVAGNEQFF,TGCAGCGTTGCGGGGAATGAGCAGTTCTTC
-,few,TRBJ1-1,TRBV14,CASSQDGRANTEAFF,TGTGCCAGCAGCCAAGATGGACGGGCGAACACTGAAGCTTTCTTT
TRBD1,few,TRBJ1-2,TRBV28,CASSFAGQGGYTF,TGTGCCAGCAGTTTCGCGGGACAGGGGGGCTACACCTTC
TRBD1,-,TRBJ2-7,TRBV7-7,CASSLRQGAGNEQYF,TGTGCTAGCAGCTTGAGGCAGGGGGCTGGCAATGAGCAGTACTTC
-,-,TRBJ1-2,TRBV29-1,CSVVTRRGYGYTF,TGCAGCGTTGTTACGCGCAGGGGCTATGGCTACACCTTC
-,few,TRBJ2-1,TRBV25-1,CASSEGSNNEQFF,TGTGCCAGCAGTGAGGGTAGTAACAATGAGCAGTTCTTC
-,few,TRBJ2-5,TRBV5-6,CASSFVDQETQYF,TGTGCCAGCAGCTTTGTAGACCAAGAGACCCAGTACTTC